The 4 T cell receptor beta chains reported below all come from one sample, sequenced in a study of T-cell reconstitution after alpha-beta-depleted transplantation in children. The TCRbeta library was prepared with unique molecular identifiers. TCRdb fed the PCR reads into MiXCR, producing one record per CDR3 protein. The data hold around 500,000 distinct CDR3 sequences, with around 12% observed a single time. The starting material was PBMCs from the stem cell graft donor, obtained from the stem cell graft. These receptors were collected from a human donor who donated a stem cell graft to a child with combined immunodeficiency.

This clonotype has only one observation. The chain recombines TRBV11-2 with TRBJ2-7; a weak D match, TRBD1 (6 bases). Germline V lookup: CDR1 SGHAT, CDR2 FQNNGV. V lost 0 bases and J lost 3, with 12 bases in between. This CDR3 region has 15 residues. As DNA, the CDR3 is TGTGCCAGCAGCTTAGAATCAGGGGCTAGCTACGAGCAGTACTTC. Its translation: CASSLESGASYEQYF.

V and J are TRBV6-1 and TRBJ1-4; a possible D gene is TRBD1 (5 bases). Trimming took 6 bases from V and 0 from J, leaving 8 bases between them. CDR1 MNHNS and CDR2 SASEGT come from the germline V gene. The length of the CDR3 is 14 residues. CDR3 protein: CASRRGATNEKLFF. CDR3 sequence (DNA): TGTGCCAGCAGGAGGGGTGCAACTAATGAAAAACTGTTTTTT.

The chain links TRBV24-1 to TRBJ2-1, with 12 bases that match TRBD2. CDR1 is KGHDR and CDR2 is SFDVKD in the germline V gene. The V and J ends lost 3 bases and 4 bases, in that order; junction bases with no gene match: 3. This CDR3 has 16 residues. This CDR3 is CATSDGLAGPYNEQFF. The CDR3 DNA reads TGTGCCACCAGTGATGGACTAGCGGGGCCGTACAATGAGCAGTTCTTC.

This clonotype was counted between two and nine times. The rearrangement links TRBV18 to TRBJ2-7, with 11 bases identical to TRBD2. The V and J ends lost 4 bases and 0 bases, in that order; junction bases with no gene match: 8. The CDR3 contains 17 residues. The germline CDR1 and CDR2 sequences are KGHSH and LQKENI. CDR3 protein: CASSRPGLADGSYEQYF. As DNA, the CDR3 is TGTGCCAGCTCACGTCCGGGACTAGCGGATGGCTCCTACGAGCAGTACTTC.